These 19 T cell receptor beta chains were all obtained from the same sample, sequenced in a study of blood T cell repertoires in COVID-19. The protocol was immunoSEQ multiplex PCR, while the TCRdb copy is restricted to in-frame clones and leaves out a portion. The table records 230,000 or so clones, around 80% of them present only once. The material sequenced was peripheral blood. These receptor sequences come from a man aged 40-49 years who had recovered from COVID-19.

The V and J genes are TRBV10-3 and TRBJ2-7; 11 bases map to TRBD2. Germline-derived CDR1 and CDR2 are ENHRY and SYGVKD. V dropped 9 bases and J dropped 2; count of bases not matched to a gene: 6. This CDR3 has 14 amino acids. The CDR3 protein is CAIKGTSGAYEQYF. CDR3 nucleotide sequence: TGTGCCATAAAGGGGACTAGCGGCGCCTACGAGCAGTACTTC.

V usage is TRBV6-5 and J usage is TRBJ2-7, with a tentative D call TRBD1 (5 bases). The CDR3 extends over 13 amino acids. Germline lookup yields CDR1 MNHEY and CDR2 SVGAGI. V was clipped by 5 bases and J by 3 bases, with 11 bases between them. In DNA, the CDR3 is TGTGCCAGCAGTCAGGGTAGAGGCTACGAGCAGTACTTC. It is translated as CASSQGRGYEQYF.

The chain has TRBV30 and TRBJ1-3; D is possibly TRBD1 (6 bases). V was shortened by 1 base and J by 8 bases, with 18 bases between the two germline ends. This CDR3 has 15 residues. Germline V lookup: CDR1 GTSNPN, CDR2 SVGIG (reference sequence). CDR3 amino acids: CAWSGSQAGVDTIYF. The CDR3 nucleotides read TGTGCCTGGAGTGGCAGCCAGGCAGGGGTAGACACCATATATTTT.

This clone was seen a few times. The chain recombines TRBV5-1 with TRBJ1-2; TRBD1 matches 8 bases. V lost 4 bases and J lost 5; bases outside the gene matches: 10. The germline gives CDR1 SGHRS, CDR2 YFSETQ. The CDR3 consists of 15 residues. CDR3 in DNA: TGCGCCAGCAGCCCCATGCCGGGACAGGCTTATGGCTACACCTTC. As protein: CASSPMPGQAYGYTF.

J is TRBJ2-3 and V is TRBV7-2; tentative D call: TRBD2 (6 bases). V dropped 2 bases and J dropped 2 bases, with 8 bases sitting between them. The CDR3 is made up of 14 amino acids. Germline CDR1 and CDR2: SGHTA and FQGNSA. CDR3 protein: CASSLLDYTDTQYF. CDR3 nucleotide sequence: TGTGCCAGCAGCTTACTGGACTACACAGATACGCAGTATTTT.

V gene TRBV7-2 combines with J gene TRBJ1-6, with a tentative D call TRBD1 (5 bases). V lost 2 bases and J 10 bases, leaving 12 bases between the germline ends. Germline V gives CDR1 SGHTA, CDR2 FQGNSA. This CDR3 is 14 amino acids long. The DNA of the CDR3 is TGTGCCAGCAGCTTATACAGCAGGGAATCACCCCTCCACTTT. It codes for CASSLYSRESPLHF.

The J gene is TRBJ2-7, the V gene TRBV27; D call uncertain. CDR1 MNHEY and CDR2 SMNVEV come from the germline V gene (reference sequence). There are 15 residues in the CDR3. Between the trimmed V and J ends, which lost 1 base and 4 bases, there was a span of 14 bases. The CDR3 region is CASSLLPTARYEQYF. The CDR3 DNA is TGTGCCAGCAGTTTATTGCCCACAGCACGGTACGAGCAGTACTTC.

A single count supports this clone. This rearrangement joins TRBV2 to TRBJ2-3, with 14 positions matching TRBD2. The CDR3 runs 16 residues. V shed 6 bases and J 4 bases; nucleotides not matched to a gene: 6. The germline gives CDR1 SNHLY, CDR2 FYNNEI. CDR3 nucleotides: TGTGCCAGCAGAGGACTAGCGGGAGGTGTGTCAGATACGCAGTATTTT. It specifies CASRGLAGGVSDTQYF.

This clone has more than one count but fewer than ten. J is TRBJ1-3 and V is TRBV29-1, with 8 bases aligning to TRBD1. Germline V gene data show CDR1 as SQVTM and CDR2 as ANQGSEA. With V trimmed by 7 bases and J by 1 base, 6 bases remained unmatched. This CDR3 contains 14 residues. CDR3 DNA: TGCAGCGGCCTAACAGGGGGATCTGGAAACACCATATATTTT. As protein: CSGLTGGSGNTIYF.

The chain combines TRBV13 with TRBJ1-2, with D hard to call. Germline CDR1 PRHDT, CDR2 FYEKMQ (reference sequence). The CDR3 extends over 15 amino acids. The V end lost 5 bases, the J end lost 1 base, and 14 bases lay between the germline ends. The CDR3 DNA reads as TGTGCCAGCAGCCGGGTCTCAGTGGGTAACTATGGCTACACCTTC. It specifies CASSRVSVGNYGYTF.

The J gene is TRBJ2-2, the V gene TRBV7-2; D gene unclear. The germline CDR1 and CDR2 sequences are SGHTA and FQGNSA. The CDR3 totals 12 residues. V lost 2 bases, J lost 6 bases, and 4 bases lay in between. The chain's CDR3 is CASSLRSGELFF. In DNA form, the CDR3 reads TGTGCCAGCAGCTTACGGTCCGGGGAGCTGTTTTTT.

This clone was seen only a few times. The chain joins TRBV29-1 to TRBJ2-5; D unclear. There are 15 residues in the CDR3. Germline CDR1 SQVTM, CDR2 ANQGSEA. Trimming removed 4 bases from V and 1 base from J, with 16 bases in between. DNA for the CDR3: TGCAGCGTTGTCTCTTCTGTCTGGCCCCAAGAGACCCAGTACTTC. Encoded protein: CSVVSSVWPQETQYF.

The genes are TRBV20-1 and TRBJ2-5; maybe TRBD1 (5 bases). Trimming shortened V by 6 bases and J by 3 bases, and 8 bases separated the two germline ends. The CDR3 extends over 11 amino acids. The germline gives CDR1 DFQATT, CDR2 SNEGSKA (reference sequence). DNA for the CDR3: TGCAGTGCCGGACAAAAAGAGACCCAGTACTTC. Translation gives CSAGQKETQYF.

V usage is TRBV7-9 and J usage is TRBJ1-6, with TRBD1 as a possible D gene (5 bases). V was trimmed by 10 bases and J by 5 bases, leaving 9 bases between them. This CDR3 is built from 12 residues. Germline CDR1 is SEHNR and CDR2 is FQNEAQ (reference sequence). CDR3 residues: CATGLNNSPLHF. The DNA for the CDR3 is TGTGCCACGGGACTGAATAATTCACCCCTCCACTTT.

The genes are TRBV6-2 or TRBV6-3 and TRBJ1-2; the D gene is possibly TRBD1 (6 bases). V lost 0 bases and J lost 4, with 9 bases in between. This CDR3 comprises 14 residues. Germline CDR1 MNHEY, CDR2 SVGEGT. CDR3 nucleotides: TGTGCCAGCAGTTACTCCAGGACAGTCTATGGCTACACCTTC. It is translated as CASSYSRTVYGYTF.

V is TRBV15 and J is TRBJ2-3, with 8 bases lining up with TRBD1. This CDR3 has 15 amino acids. Germline trimming cut 9 bases from V and 6 bases from J; bases unmatched to any gene: 14. Germline CDR1 LNHNV, CDR2 YYDKDF (reference sequence). DNA for the CDR3: TGTGCCACAGACAGGGGAAGAAAGGCTCCGGATACGCAGTATTTT. It translates to CATDRGRKAPDTQYF.

The rearrangement joins TRBV2 to TRBJ1-6; the D gene is possibly TRBD1 (5 bases). The V and J ends lost 8 bases and 3 bases respectively, with 17 bases between them. Looked up from germline, CDR1 is SNHLY and CDR2 is FYNNEI. The CDR3 has 16 amino acids. In DNA form, the CDR3 reads TGTGCCAGCTGGGGGGACCGGGACCTCTATAATTCACCCCTCCACTTT. Protein product: CASWGDRDLYNSPLHF.

The chain recombines TRBV24-1 with TRBJ2-1; 11 bases are a match to TRBD1. CDR3 length: 14 amino acids. Germline CDR1 and CDR2: KGHDR and SFDVKD. Unmatched junction bases numbered 1, after V lost 4 bases and J lost 6 bases. The CDR3 DNA reads as TGTGCCACCAGTGACGGGACAGGGGGCAATGAGCAGTTCTTC. Protein sequence: CATSDGTGGNEQFF.

This rearrangement joins TRBV30 to TRBJ1-5; 9 nucleotides line up with TRBD1. CDR1 and CDR2 (germline): GTSNPN, SVGIG (reference sequence). The CDR3 sequence is 13 residues long. With V trimmed by 1 base and J by 5 bases, 0 bases remained unmatched. Written as DNA, the CDR3 is TGTGCCTGGAGTGGACAGGGGGATCAGCCCCAGCATTTT. Its translation is CAWSGQGDQPQHF.